The T cell receptor (beta chain) under discussion was sequenced for a study of PD-1 blockade in classical Hodgkin lymphoma. Broader study findings: Some patients started nivolumab under 1 year after ASCT, and they were excluded.

Brentuximab vedotin exposure varied, and every patient relapsed after autologous stem cell transplantation. The method was immunoSEQ multiplex PCR; TCRdb's version includes in-frame clones alone and lacks a portion of them. The table lists around 19,000 clones, roughly 75% of them singletons, with approximately 25% in the top ten. Per germline, CDR1 MNHEY and CDR2 SMNVEV (reference sequence). This CDR3 contains 15 residues. V trimming: 5 bases; J trimming: 0 bases; junction bases outside the gene matches: 3. Turning to this clone: What it binds is unknown.

The sequencing used peripheral blood mononuclear cells (PBMCs), collected before the second cycle of nivolumab. This receptor was identified in a human donor with classical Hodgkin lymphoma. The rearrangement joins TRBV27 to TRBJ2-7; 11 nucleotides match TRBD2. The CDR3 DNA reads TGTGCCAGCAGTCCAACTAGCGGGAGCTCCTACGAGCAGTACTTC. Amino acids: CASSPTSGSSYEQYF.